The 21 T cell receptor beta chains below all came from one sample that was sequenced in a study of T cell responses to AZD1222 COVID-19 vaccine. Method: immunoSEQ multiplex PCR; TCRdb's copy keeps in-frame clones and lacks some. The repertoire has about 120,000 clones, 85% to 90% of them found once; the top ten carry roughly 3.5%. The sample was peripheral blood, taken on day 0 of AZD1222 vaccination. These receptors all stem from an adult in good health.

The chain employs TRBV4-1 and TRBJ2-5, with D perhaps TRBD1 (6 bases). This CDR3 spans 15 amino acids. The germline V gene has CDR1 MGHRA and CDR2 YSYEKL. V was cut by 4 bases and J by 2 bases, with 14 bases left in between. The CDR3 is CASSPLEGTQETQYF. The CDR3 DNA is TGCGCCAGCAGCCCGCTAGAGGGGACACAAGAGACCCAGTACTTC.

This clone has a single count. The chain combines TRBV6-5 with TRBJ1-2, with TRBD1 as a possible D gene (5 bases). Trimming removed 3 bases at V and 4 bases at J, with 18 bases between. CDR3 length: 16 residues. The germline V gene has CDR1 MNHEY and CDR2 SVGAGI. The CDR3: CASSYVRGRETYGYTF. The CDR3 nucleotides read TGTGCCAGCAGTTATGTTAGGGGCAGGGAGACCTATGGCTACACCTTC.

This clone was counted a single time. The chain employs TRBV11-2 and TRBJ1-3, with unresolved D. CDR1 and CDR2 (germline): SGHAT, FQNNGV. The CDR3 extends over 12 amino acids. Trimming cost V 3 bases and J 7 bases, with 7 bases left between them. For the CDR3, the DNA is TGTGCCAGCAGCTTCGGAACGAACACCATATATTTT. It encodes CASSFGTNTIYF.

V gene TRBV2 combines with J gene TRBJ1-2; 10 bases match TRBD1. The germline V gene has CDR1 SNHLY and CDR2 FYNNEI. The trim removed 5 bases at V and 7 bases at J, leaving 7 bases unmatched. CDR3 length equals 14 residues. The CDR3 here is CASSPGQGIAGYTF. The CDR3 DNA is TGTGCCAGCAGTCCGGGACAGGGGATAGCTGGCTACACCTTC.

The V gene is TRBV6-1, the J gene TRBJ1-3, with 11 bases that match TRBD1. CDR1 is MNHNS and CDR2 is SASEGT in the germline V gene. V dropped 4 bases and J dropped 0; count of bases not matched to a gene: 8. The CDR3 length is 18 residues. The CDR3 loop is CASSAQGQGAISGNTIYF. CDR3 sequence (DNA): TGTGCCAGCAGTGCCCAAGGACAGGGGGCCATCTCTGGAAACACCATATATTTT.

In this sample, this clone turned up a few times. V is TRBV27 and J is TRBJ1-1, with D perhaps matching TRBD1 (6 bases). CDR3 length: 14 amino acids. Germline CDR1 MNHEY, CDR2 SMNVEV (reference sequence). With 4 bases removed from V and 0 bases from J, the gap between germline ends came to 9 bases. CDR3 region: CASSSDSVNTEAFF. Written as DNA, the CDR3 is TGTGCCAGCAGTTCGGACAGTGTGAACACTGAAGCTTTCTTT.

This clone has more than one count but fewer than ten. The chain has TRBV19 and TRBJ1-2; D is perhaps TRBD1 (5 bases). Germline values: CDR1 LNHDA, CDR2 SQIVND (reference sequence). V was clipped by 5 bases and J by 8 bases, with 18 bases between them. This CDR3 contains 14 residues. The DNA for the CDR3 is TGTGCCAGTAGTCTATCGGGACGACTGAGGGGCTACACCTTC. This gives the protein CASSLSGRLRGYTF.

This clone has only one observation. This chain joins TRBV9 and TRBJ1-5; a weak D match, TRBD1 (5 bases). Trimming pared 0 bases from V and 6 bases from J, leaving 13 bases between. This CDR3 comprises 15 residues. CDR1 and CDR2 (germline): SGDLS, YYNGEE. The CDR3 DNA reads TGTGCCAGCAGCGTAGATTGGGGGGTGGGTCAGCCCCAGCATTTT. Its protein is CASSVDWGVGQPQHF.

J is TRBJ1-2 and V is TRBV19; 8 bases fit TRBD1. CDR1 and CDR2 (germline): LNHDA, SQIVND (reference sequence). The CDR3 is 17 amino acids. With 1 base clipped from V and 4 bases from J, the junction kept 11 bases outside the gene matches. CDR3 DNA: TGTGCCAGTAGTATAGGTTGGCAGGGGGCAAATTCCTATGGCTACACCTTC. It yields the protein CASSIGWQGANSYGYTF.

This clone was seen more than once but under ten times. The CDR3 nucleotides are TGTGCCAGCAGTGGATGGCGGATAGAAACTGGGGCCAACGTCCTGACTTTC. It encodes CASSGWRIETGANVLTF. The chain joins TRBV27 to TRBJ2-6; unclear D gene. Trimming removed 5 bases at V and 2 bases at J, with 16 bases between. The CDR3 loop spans 17 amino acids. Germline V gene lookup returns CDR1 MNHEY and CDR2 SMNVEV (reference sequence).

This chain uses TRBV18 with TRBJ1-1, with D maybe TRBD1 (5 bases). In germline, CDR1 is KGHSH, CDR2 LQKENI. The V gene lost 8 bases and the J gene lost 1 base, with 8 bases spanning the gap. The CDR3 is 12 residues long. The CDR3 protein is CASLRANTEAFF. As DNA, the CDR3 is TGTGCCAGCCTCAGGGCGAACACTGAAGCTTTCTTT.

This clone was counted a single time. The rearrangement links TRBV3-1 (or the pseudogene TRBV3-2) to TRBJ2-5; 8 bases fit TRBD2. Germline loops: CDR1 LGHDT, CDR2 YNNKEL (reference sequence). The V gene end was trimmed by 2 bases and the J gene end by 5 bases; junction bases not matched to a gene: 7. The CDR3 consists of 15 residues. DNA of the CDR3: TGTGCCAGCAGCCAATATCCCGGGGGGGCGGAGACCCAGTACTTC. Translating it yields CASSQYPGGAETQYF.

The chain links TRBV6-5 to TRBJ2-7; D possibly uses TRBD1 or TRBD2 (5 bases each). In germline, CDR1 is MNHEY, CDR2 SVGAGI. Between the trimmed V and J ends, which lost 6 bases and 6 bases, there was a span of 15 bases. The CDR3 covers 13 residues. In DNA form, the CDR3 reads TGTGCCAGCAGGAAAGGGACCGACAGCGAGCAGTACTTC. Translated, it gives CASRKGTDSEQYF.

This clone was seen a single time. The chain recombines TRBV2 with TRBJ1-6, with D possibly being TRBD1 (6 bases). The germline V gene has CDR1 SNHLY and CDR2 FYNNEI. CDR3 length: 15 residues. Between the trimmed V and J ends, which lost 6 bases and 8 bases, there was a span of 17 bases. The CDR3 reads CASRREEGGYSPLHF. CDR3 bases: TGTGCCAGCAGGCGGGAGGAAGGGGGTTATTCACCCCTCCACTTT. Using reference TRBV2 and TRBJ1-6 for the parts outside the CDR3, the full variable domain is EPEVTQTPSHQVTQMGQEVILRCVPISNHLYFYWYRQILGQKVEFLVSFYNNEISEKSEIFDDQFSVERPDGSNFTLKIRSTKLEDSAMYFCASRREEGGYSPLHFGNGTRLTVT.

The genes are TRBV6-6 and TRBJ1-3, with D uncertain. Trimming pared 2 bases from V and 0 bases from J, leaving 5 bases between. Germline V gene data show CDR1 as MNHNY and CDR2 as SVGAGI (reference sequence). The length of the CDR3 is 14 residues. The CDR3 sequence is CASSYRHSGNTIYF. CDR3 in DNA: TGTGCCAGCAGTTACAGGCACTCTGGAAACACCATATATTTT.

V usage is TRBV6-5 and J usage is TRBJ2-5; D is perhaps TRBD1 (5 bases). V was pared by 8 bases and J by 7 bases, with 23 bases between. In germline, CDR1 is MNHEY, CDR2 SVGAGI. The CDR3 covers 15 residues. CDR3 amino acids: CASLVRQGTAMTQYF. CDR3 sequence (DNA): TGTGCCAGCCTGGTGAGGCAGGGCACTGCTATGACCCAGTACTTC.

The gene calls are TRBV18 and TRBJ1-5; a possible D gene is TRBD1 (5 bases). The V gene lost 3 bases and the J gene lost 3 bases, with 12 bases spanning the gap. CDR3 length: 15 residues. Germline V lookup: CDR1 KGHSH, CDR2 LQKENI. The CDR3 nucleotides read TGTGCCAGCTCACCCGTCGGGGCAAACAATCAGCCCCAGCATTTT. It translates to CASSPVGANNQPQHF.

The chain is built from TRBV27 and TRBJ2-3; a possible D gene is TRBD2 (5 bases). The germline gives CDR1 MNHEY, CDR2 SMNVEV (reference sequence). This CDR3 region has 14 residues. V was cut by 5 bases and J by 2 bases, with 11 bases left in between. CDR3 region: CASSRTSYTDTQYF. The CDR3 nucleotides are TGTGCCAGCAGTAGGACTTCTTACACAGATACGCAGTATTTT.

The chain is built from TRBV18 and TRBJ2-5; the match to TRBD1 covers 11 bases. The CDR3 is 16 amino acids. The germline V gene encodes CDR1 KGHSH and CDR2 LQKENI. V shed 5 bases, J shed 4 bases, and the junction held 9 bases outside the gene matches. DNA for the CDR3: TGTGCCAGCTCATCGACGGACAGGGGGCCAGGAGAGACCCAGTACTTC. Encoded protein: CASSSTDRGPGETQYF. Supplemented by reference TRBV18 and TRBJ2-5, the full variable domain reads NAGVMQNPRHLVRRRGQEARLRCSPMKGHSHVYWYRQLPEEGLKFMVYLQKENIIDESGMPKERFSAEFPKEGPSILRIQQVVRGDSAAYFCASSSTDRGPGETQYFGPGTRLLVL.

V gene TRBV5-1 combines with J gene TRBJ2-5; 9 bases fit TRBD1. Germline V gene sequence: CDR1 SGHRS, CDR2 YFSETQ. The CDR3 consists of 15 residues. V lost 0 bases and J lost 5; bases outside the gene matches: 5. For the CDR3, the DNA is TGCGCCAGCAGCTTGGTAGGGACAGGGATGGAGACCCAGTACTTC. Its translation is CASSLVGTGMETQYF.

The CDR3 nucleotides read TGTGCCAGCAGCTTGTTCCAGGGGAGGGGGGCTAGCACAGATACGCAGTATTTT. Its translation: CASSLFQGRGASTDTQYF. The chain is built from TRBV5-4 and TRBJ2-3; D is possibly TRBD2 (7 bases). Trimming pared 1 base from V and 0 bases from J, leaving 18 bases between. From germline, CDR1 is SGHNT and CDR2 YYREEE (reference sequence). The CDR3 is 18 amino acids.